One sample yielded the 28 T cell receptor beta chains listed below, sequenced in a study of T cell responses to AZD1222 COVID-19 vaccine. Repertoires were generated with immunoSEQ multiplex PCR, while TCRdb's copy carries only in-frame clones and drops some. The profile shows over 150,000 clones, less than 95% of them singletons. The specimen was peripheral blood, collected on day 0 of AZD1222 vaccination. These receptors all come from an adult in good health.

CDR3 coding DNA: TGTGCCAGTAGTCTCAGGATAAAGAATGAAAAACTGTTTTTT. Protein: CASSLRIKNEKLFF. V usage is TRBV19 and J usage is TRBJ1-4; D not resolved. This CDR3 contains 14 residues. Germline CDR1 reads LNHDA; CDR2 reads SQIVND (reference sequence). V lost 5 bases to trimming and J lost 5 bases, with 12 bases between them.

This chain connects TRBV5-4 to TRBJ2-1; D is perhaps TRBD2 (6 bases). V was cut by 4 bases and J by 5 bases, with 16 bases left in between. This CDR3 has 15 amino acids. From germline, CDR1 is SGHNT and CDR2 YYREEE (reference sequence). CDR3 amino acids: CASSLGSHRDNEQFF. The DNA for the CDR3 is TGTGCCAGCAGCCTCGGGAGCCACCGGGACAATGAGCAGTTCTTC. Complete variable domain (other parts from reference TRBV5-4 and TRBJ2-1): ETGVTQSPTHLIKTRGQQVTLRCSSQSGHNTVSWYQQALGQGPQFIFQYYREEENGRGNFPPRFSGLQFPNYSSELNVNALELDDSALYLCASSLGSHRDNEQFFGPGTRLTVL.

This clone has a single count. The chain employs TRBV19 and TRBJ1-2, with 7 positions matching TRBD1. J was trimmed by 4 bases and V by 5 bases; bases with no gene match: 1. The germline CDR1 and CDR2 sequences are LNHDA and SQIVND (reference sequence). The CDR3 length is 12 residues. In DNA form, the CDR3 reads TGTGCCAGTAGTTCAGGGGGCTATGGCTACACCTTC. This gives the protein CASSSGGYGYTF.

This chain uses TRBV6-5 with TRBJ2-7; D remains ambiguous. Germline V lookup: CDR1 MNHEY, CDR2 SVGAGI. V was trimmed by 8 bases and J by 0 bases, leaving 11 bases between them. The CDR3 runs 13 residues. The CDR3 sequence is CASWAERSYEQYF. The CDR3 DNA sequence: TGTGCCAGCTGGGCGGAACGCTCCTACGAGCAGTACTTC.

This clone appeared once. This chain links TRBV9 with TRBJ2-3; no definite D call. V was shortened by 0 bases and J by 2 bases, with 7 bases between the two germline ends. The CDR3 spans 14 residues. In germline, CDR1 is SGDLS, CDR2 YYNGEE. Here the CDR3 reads CASSVDSYTDTQYF. CDR3 DNA: TGTGCCAGCAGCGTAGATAGCTACACAGATACGCAGTATTTT.

The chain recombines TRBV5-1 with TRBJ2-2; 7 bases are shared with TRBD1. V lost 3 bases to trimming and J lost 4 bases; unmatched junction nucleotides: 6. This CDR3 comprises 15 residues. Germline V gene sequence: CDR1 SGHRS, CDR2 YFSETQ. CDR3 amino acids: CASSSRQGITGELFF. Here the CDR3 DNA reads TGCGCCAGCAGCTCGAGACAGGGCATCACCGGGGAGCTGTTTTTT.

This rearrangement joins TRBV2 to TRBJ1-4; D is perhaps TRBD1 (5 bases). The length of the CDR3 is 18 residues. Deletions cut 9 bases from V and 3 bases from J, with 26 bases between. Germline-derived CDR1 and CDR2 are SNHLY and FYNNEI. Here the CDR3 DNA reads TGTGCCAGGGGACTTTCGGCGGCCTCCTCTCCGGCTAATGAAAAACTGTTTTTT. Translating gives CARGLSAASSPANEKLFF.

The chain recombines TRBV29-1 with TRBJ1-4; weak D call: TRBD1 (6 bases). Trimming removed 6 bases from V and 8 bases from J, with 16 bases in between. The CDR3 length is 13 residues. The germline V gene encodes CDR1 SQVTM and CDR2 ANQGSEA. CDR3 bases: TGCAGCGTCTCAGCAGGGGTTGGAGAAAAACTGTTTTTT. This translates into CSVSAGVGEKLFF.

The rearrangement joins TRBV6-1 to TRBJ1-3; perhaps TRBD1 as D (6 bases). Trimming cost V 1 base and J 4 bases, with 14 bases left between them. Germline values: CDR1 MNHNS, CDR2 SASEGT. The CDR3 has 16 amino acids. CDR3 protein: CASSEGFRGSGNTIYF. The CDR3 DNA reads as TGTGCCAGCAGTGAAGGGTTCAGGGGTTCGGGAAACACCATATATTTT.

The chain recombines TRBV28 with TRBJ1-2; possible D gene TRBD1, 5 bases. Germline CDR1 is MDHEN and CDR2 is SYDVKM. The CDR3 runs 15 residues. Trimming pared 2 bases from V and 4 bases from J, leaving 14 bases between. CDR3 in DNA: TGTGCCAGCAGTTTACCCAGCCTTCAGGGCTATGGCTACACCTTC. It translates to CASSLPSLQGYGYTF.

The chain combines TRBV5-6 with TRBJ1-4; 7 positions agree with TRBD1. In germline, CDR1 is SGHDT, CDR2 YYEEEE. Germline trimming cut 2 bases from V and 0 bases from J; bases unmatched to any gene: 13. This CDR3 has 19 residues. The CDR3 spells CASSLRKGTAVATNEKLFF. The CDR3 DNA reads as TGTGCCAGCAGCTTAAGAAAGGGGACAGCGGTTGCAACTAATGAAAAACTGTTTTTT.

The chain has TRBV7-3 and TRBJ2-1, with 10 bases fitting TRBD2. The CDR3 length is 15 residues. Germline V gene sequence: CDR1 SGHTA, CDR2 FQGTGA. Unmatched junction bases numbered 3, after V lost 1 base and J lost 6 bases. The CDR3: CASSLKRGGSNEQFF. CDR3 sequence (DNA): TGTGCCAGCAGCTTAAAGCGGGGGGGCTCCAATGAGCAGTTCTTC.

The sample holds a few counts of this clone. This sequence joins TRBV19 and TRBJ1-1; weak D call: TRBD1 (6 bases). Germline lookup yields CDR1 LNHDA and CDR2 SQIVND (reference sequence). V was cut by 5 bases and J by 1 base, with 11 bases left in between. The CDR3 loop spans 14 amino acids. The CDR3 is CASSDGQRNTEAFF. The CDR3 nucleotides are TGTGCCAGTAGTGACGGACAGAGGAACACTGAAGCTTTCTTT.

The chain couples TRBV2 to TRBJ1-2; a weak D match, TRBD1 (6 bases). Trimming pared 1 base from V and 8 bases from J, leaving 14 bases between. Germline V CDR1 and CDR2: SNHLY, FYNNEI. This CDR3 comprises 14 residues. DNA of the CDR3: TGTGCCAGCAGTGAAGAAGGGGGAGGGTTCGGCTACACCTTC. Its translation is CASSEEGGGFGYTF.

J is TRBJ2-1 and V is TRBV24-1, with 11 bases lining up with TRBD2. Trimming at V came to 3 bases and at J to 3 bases, leaving 6 bases not matched to a gene. The length of the CDR3 is 17 residues. Germline CDR1 KGHDR, CDR2 SFDVKD. DNA of the CDR3: TGTGCCACCAGTGATCCTCTAGCGGGGGGTGGCTACAATGAGCAGTTCTTC. Amino acids: CATSDPLAGGGYNEQFF.

V usage is TRBV3-1 (or the pseudogene TRBV3-2) and J usage is TRBJ1-3; TRBD1 agrees at 7 bases. V trimming: 3 bases; J trimming: 4 bases; junction bases outside the gene matches: 9. Germline CDR1 is LGHDT and CDR2 is YNNKEL (reference sequence). The CDR3 is made up of 16 amino acids. This CDR3 reads CASSHSPGTAGNTIYF. The CDR3 DNA sequence: TGTGCCAGCAGCCATTCCCCCGGGACAGCCGGAAACACCATATATTTT.

This chain uses TRBV29-1 with TRBJ2-3; D gene ambiguous. Germline assignment: CDR1 SQVTM and CDR2 ANQGSEA. The V end was cut by 6 bases, the J end by 0 bases, with 13 bases between. This CDR3 region has 14 residues. This CDR3 reads CSVELGSSTDTQYF. CDR3 in DNA: TGCAGCGTGGAACTGGGTAGCAGCACAGATACGCAGTATTTT.

Concerning this clone: The sample holds other DNA sequences that translate to the same CDR3. The gene calls are TRBV7-9 and TRBJ2-1, with D possibly TRBD2 on 5 matching bases. This CDR3 has 14 residues. The ends were cut back, 3 bases at V and 0 bases at J, with 6 bases in the middle. Per germline, CDR1 SEHNR and CDR2 FQNEAQ (reference sequence). The CDR3 spells CASSLAGSYNEQFF. The CDR3 DNA is TGTGCCAGCAGCTTGGCGGGCTCCTACAATGAGCAGTTCTTC.

V gene TRBV4-2 combines with J gene TRBJ2-2, with a possible D match to TRBD1 (5 bases). The CDR3 length is 16 residues. Germline CDR1 LGHNA, CDR2 YNFKEQ. Trimming shortened V by 2 bases and J by 2 bases, and 12 bases separated the two germline ends. This CDR3 is CASSQSGAINTGELFF. The CDR3 coding sequence is TGTGCCAGCAGCCAAAGTGGGGCCATCAACACCGGGGAGCTGTTTTTT.

The chain couples TRBV5-1 to TRBJ1-5; weak D call: TRBD1 (5 bases). Germline V gene sequence: CDR1 SGHRS, CDR2 YFSETQ. Trimming removed 2 bases from V and 1 base from J, with 16 bases in between. The CDR3 extends over 17 amino acids. In DNA, the CDR3 is TGCGCCAGCAGCTTTTCCTCACCGACAGAAAGCAATCAGCCCCAGCATTTT. Translation: CASSFSSPTESNQPQHF.

The V call is TRBV4-1, the J call TRBJ2-2; no definite D call. Germline CDR1 is MGHRA and CDR2 is YSYEKL. V was cut by 7 bases and J by 7 bases, with 13 bases left in between. The CDR3 runs to 13 residues. The CDR3 here is CASNSPRNGELFF. The CDR3 nucleotides are TGCGCCAGCAACAGTCCGAGGAACGGGGAGCTGTTTTTT.

This clone was found once. V gene TRBV7-3 combines with J gene TRBJ2-3; 8 bases align to TRBD1. The CDR3 runs 14 residues. The germline gives CDR1 SGHTA, CDR2 FQGTGA. J was trimmed by 7 bases and V by 1 base; bases with no gene match: 4. CDR3 nucleotides: TGTGCCAGCAGCTTAAAGGGACAGGACCATACGCAGTATTTT. Encoded protein: CASSLKGQDHTQYF.

J is TRBJ1-3 and V is TRBV7-2, with a weak D call TRBD1 (5 bases). Trimming shortened V by 5 bases and J by 1 base, and 9 bases separated the two germline ends. Germline loops: CDR1 SGHTA, CDR2 FQGNSA. The CDR3 extends over 14 amino acids. The CDR3 protein is CASSPGTSGNTIYF. In DNA, the CDR3 is TGTGCCAGCAGCCCGGGGACGTCTGGAAACACCATATATTTT.

The chain joins TRBV4-3 to TRBJ2-3; a possible D gene is TRBD1 (6 bases). The CDR3 is made up of 15 amino acids. V was clipped by 2 bases and J by 2 bases, with 11 bases between them. The germline V gene encodes CDR1 LGHNA and CDR2 YSLEER. The DNA for the CDR3 is TGCGCCAGCAGCCAATACAGGGTCAACACAGATACGCAGTATTTT. Its translation is CASSQYRVNTDTQYF.

V usage is TRBV3-1 (or the pseudogene TRBV3-2) and J usage is TRBJ1-2; 7 bases line up with TRBD1. Germline V gives CDR1 LGHDT, CDR2 YNNKEL (reference sequence). V dropped 4 bases and J dropped 8; count of bases not matched to a gene: 16. This CDR3 comprises 16 residues. CDR3 amino acids: CASSPTDHRGSGGYTF. The CDR3 nucleotides are TGTGCCAGCAGCCCAACGGACCACAGGGGATCAGGCGGCTACACCTTC.

This clone was seen a single time. This chain uses TRBV4-3 with TRBJ1-5; 10 bases fit TRBD1. V trimming: 1 base; J trimming: 2 bases; junction bases outside the gene matches: 14. The CDR3 covers 20 residues. Germline V gene sequence: CDR1 LGHNA, CDR2 YSLEER. CDR3 DNA sequence: TGCGCCAGCAGCCAAGGGAGATCCACCGGGACAGGGGAAGGCAATCAGCCCCAGCATTTT. Translating it yields CASSQGRSTGTGEGNQPQHF.

The chain carries TRBV2 and TRBJ2-7, with 8 bases aligning to TRBD1. Germline V gene sequence: CDR1 SNHLY, CDR2 FYNNEI. The CDR3 totals 15 residues. J lost 3 bases, V lost 1 base, and 5 bases had no gene match. CDR3 region: CASSEGGQALYEQYF. In nucleotides, the CDR3 is TGTGCCAGCAGTGAAGGGGGACAGGCCCTCTACGAGCAGTACTTC.

This rearrangement joins TRBV21-1 to TRBJ1-2. TRBV21-1 constitutes a pseudogene. The CDR3 loop spans 16 amino acids. The CDR3 protein is CASSKGGPGGNYGYTF. The CDR3, as DNA: TGTGCCAGCAGCAAAGGCGGCCCGGGGGGAAACTATGGCTACACCTTC.